This passage covers 15 T cell receptor beta chains from one sample sequenced in a study of T cells in Graves' hyperthyroidism and ophthalmopathy (dated by TCRdb to about 2019). Library generation was performed with multiplex PCR. Sequenced on an Illumina HiSeq 2000. The TCR beta CDR3 regions were amplified from the RNA transcripts. For the first round of RT-PCR on the TCR CDR3, the HTBI primer set was used together with the Qiagen OneStep RT-PCR kit. TCRdb passed the public sequencing reads through fastp at Q25 and MiXCR, retaining productive beta sequences. Rows matching on CDR3 protein sequence are summarized as one entry with the most common DNA and genes. This sample has about 610,000 distinct CDR3 sequences in its table, and roughly 14% of those were observed once. About 4% of the sample lies in the top ten. The specimen was blood. These TCRs come from a middle-aged woman with Graves' ophthalmopathy.

This clonotype was seen ten or more times. The rearrangement joins TRBV29-1 to TRBJ2-7; 10 positions agree with TRBD1. J was trimmed by 3 bases and V by 5 bases; bases with no gene match: 7. Germline CDR1 SQVTM, CDR2 ANQGSEA. This CDR3 region has 14 residues. CDR3 nucleotides: TGCAGCGTTCGACAGGGGGCCGTTGGCTACGAGCAGTACTTC. Its protein product is CSVRQGAVGYEQYF.

The V and J genes are TRBV19 and TRBJ2-7; no clear D. The CDR3 covers 12 residues. Germline lookup yields CDR1 LNHDA and CDR2 SQIVND (reference sequence). V was trimmed by 2 bases and J by 6 bases, leaving 8 bases between them. Here the CDR3 reads CASSIPSSEQYF. The CDR3 DNA follows: TGTGCCAGTAGTATACCCAGTTCCGAGCAGTACTTC.

This clonotype was counted many times. The chain has TRBV12-3 or TRBV12-4 and TRBJ1-1, with a tentative D call TRBD1 (5 bases). CDR3 length: 12 amino acids. V shed 6 bases and J shed 4 bases, with 9 bases lying between them. The CDR3 is CASRETVTEAFF. The CDR3 region has the DNA TGTGCCAGCAGAGAGACAGTCACTGAAGCTTTCTTT.

This clonotype has only a few counts. This rearrangement joins TRBV7-2 to TRBJ2-1; D is undetermined. The ends were cut back, 5 bases at V and 3 bases at J, with 8 bases in the middle. The germline V gene has CDR1 SGHTA and CDR2 FQGNSA. The CDR3 contains 13 residues. The CDR3 is CASSNSYYNEQFF. CDR3 nucleotide sequence: TGTGCCAGCAGCAACTCCTACTACAATGAGCAGTTCTTC.

This chain uses TRBV7-2 with TRBJ2-7; D perhaps matches TRBD2 (5 bases). V was pared by 2 bases and J by 2 bases, with 10 bases between. The CDR3 contains 14 residues. CDR1 and CDR2 from the germline V gene are SGHTA and FQGNSA. CDR3 nucleotide sequence: TGTGCCAGCAGCTTAAGAGGAGGACCCTACGAGCAGTACTTC. It is translated as CASSLRGGPYEQYF.

This clonotype came up many times. The chain couples TRBV12-3 or TRBV12-4 to TRBJ1-5; TRBD1 matches 10 bases. Trimming at V came to 7 bases and at J to 7 bases, leaving 7 bases not matched to a gene. CDR3 size: 14 residues. CDR3 bases: TGTGCCAGCACCTCGACAGGGGGCGTGCAGCCCCAGCATTTT. Translated, it gives CASTSTGGVQPQHF.

This clonotype was detected many times. V gene TRBV28 combines with J gene TRBJ2-4, with D possibly being TRBD2 (5 bases). The germline V gene has CDR1 MDHEN and CDR2 SYDVKM. Trimming removed 10 bases at V and 7 bases at J, with 17 bases between. The CDR3 totals 13 residues. CDR3 residues: CAITNTRGNIQYF. The CDR3 nucleotides read TGTGCCATCACGAATACCCGAGGGAACATTCAGTACTTC.

CDR3 coding DNA: TGTGCCAGCAGTTACTCTCTTGATGACGCTACCTACGAGCAGTACTTC. It encodes CASSYSLDDATYEQYF. The chain is built from TRBV6-5 and TRBJ2-7; D not resolved. CDR3 length: 16 amino acids. Germline CDR1 and CDR2: MNHEY and SVGAGI. Trimming removed 0 bases from V and 2 bases from J, with 14 bases in between.

There are many counts of this clonotype. The chain carries TRBV19 and TRBJ1-5; unclear D gene. Between the trimmed V and J ends, which lost 3 bases and 0 bases, there was a span of 12 bases. This CDR3 spans 16 amino acids. Germline loops: CDR1 LNHDA, CDR2 SQIVND (reference sequence). The CDR3 DNA follows: TGTGCCAGTAGTATTCAAGCGGTTAATAGCAATCAGCCCCAGCATTTT. Translation gives CASSIQAVNSNQPQHF.

This clonotype was counted ten times or more. V gene TRBV20-1 combines with J gene TRBJ1-1; D unresolved. The V end lost 5 bases, the J end lost 5 bases, and 21 bases lay between the germline ends. Germline lookup yields CDR1 DFQATT and CDR2 SNEGSKA (reference sequence). This CDR3 is 15 amino acids long. CDR3 DNA: TGCAGTGCTCTCCCCGTTGACGGCATGGAGACTGAAGCTTTCTTT. Its translation is CSALPVDGMETEAFF.

This clonotype occurred many times. The chain couples TRBV11-1 to TRBJ2-7, with D maybe TRBD1 (6 bases). The CDR3 is made up of 15 amino acids. The germline V gene encodes CDR1 SGHAT and CDR2 FQDESV (reference sequence). Trimming took off 5 bases at V and 0 bases at J, with 14 bases between the two ends. CDR3 in amino acids: CASSQLNRASYEQYF. Written as DNA, the CDR3 is TGTGCCAGCAGCCAACTTAACAGGGCCTCCTACGAGCAGTACTTC. The full variable domain, in which reference TRBV11-1 and TRBJ2-7 provide the parts outside the CDR3, is EAEVAQSPRYKITEKSQAVAFWCDPISGHATLYWYRQILGQGPELLVQFQDESVVDDSQLPKDRFSAERLKGVDSTLKIQPAELGDSAMYLCASSQLNRASYEQYFGPGTRLTVT.

The chain links TRBV12-5 to TRBJ2-7; D remains unclear. The CDR3 is 13 amino acids. The V gene lost 1 base and the J gene lost 1 base, with 5 bases spanning the gap. CDR1 and CDR2 from the germline V gene are LGHNT and FRNRAP. CDR3 DNA sequence: TGTGCTAGTGGTTTGGGGGTGTCCTACGAGCAGTACTTC. Its protein is CASGLGVSYEQYF.

The table lists this clonotype with many counts. The chain uses TRBV12-3 or TRBV12-4 and TRBJ1-2; D unclear. The CDR3 sequence is 14 residues long. V dropped 5 bases and J dropped 5 bases, with 15 bases sitting between them. The CDR3 is CASSQTGRLYGYTF. CDR3 coding DNA: TGTGCCAGCAGTCAGACGGGCCGGTTATATGGCTACACCTTC.

The table lists this clonotype with many counts. One junction end does not reproduce the germline sequence, and a read error may be involved. J is TRBJ2-7 and V is TRBV4-1; 7 bases line up with TRBD2. This CDR3 is 13 amino acids long. Germline V gene lookup returns CDR1 MGHRA and CDR2 YSYEKL. The CDR3 here is CTSSQGLVYEQYF. The CDR3 DNA follows: TGCACCAGCAGCCAAGGACTAGTCTACGAGCAGTACTTC.

This clonotype showed up many times. This chain links TRBV6-2 or TRBV6-3 with TRBJ1-5; TRBD1 agrees at 7 bases. The germline CDR1 and CDR2 sequences are MNHEY and SVGEGT. The CDR3 spans 14 residues. Trimming took 4 bases from V and 5 from J; bases not matched to a gene: 5. CDR3 DNA sequence: TGTGCCAGCAGTTTTACAGGGGTCCATCAGCCCCAGCATTTT. Translation gives CASSFTGVHQPQHF.